The T cell receptor beta chain described here comes from a study of T cells in women clearing cervical HPV infection. Repertoires were generated with immunoSEQ multiplex PCR, while TCRdb's copy carries only in-frame clones and drops some. The sample yields approximately 35,000 clones, of which the top ten take up 1.5% to 2%. The sample taken for sequencing was blood buffy coat. The TCR was taken from a woman aged 18-69 years with a cervical HPV16 infection that either progressed to CIN3+ or cleared (not recorded which).

The sequenced part of the CDR3 DNA is TGCAGTGCTAGAGATCGGGTAGTGAACACTGAA. It codes for CSARDRVVNTE. The complete CDR3 reads CSARDRVVNTEAFF. The V gene is TRBV20-1, the J gene TRBJ1-1, with D unresolved. The CDR3 end lies 3 residues beyond the end of the read and is filled in from the germline J gene. The V and J ends lost 0 bases and 0 bases respectively, with 8 bases between them. Germline loops: CDR1 DFQATT, CDR2 SNEGSKA (reference sequence). This CDR3 region has 14 residues.